This T cell receptor (beta chain) was captured by sequencing in a study of early T cells in non-severe SARS-CoV-2 infection. Study context: Bulk RNA from unsorted whole blood was sequenced; chains were unpaired. Study-level points and caveats: The VDJdb matching leaned toward anti-spike CD8 responses and overlooked private and CD4 specificities.

To note about this clonotype: Antigen specificity is unknown.

From germline, CDR1 is DFQATT and CDR2 SNEGSKA (reference sequence). V lost 0 bases to trimming and J lost 1 base, with 12 bases between them. The CDR3 runs to 16 residues. The TCR library protocol was used to attach unique molecular identifiers. These identifiers were attached to individual cDNA molecules. Each CDR3 protein is one row after TCRdb ran MiXCR on the 5' RACE reads. Among approximately 70,000 distinct CDR3 sequences listed, approximately 10% were seen once. This sequence originates from an adult who was a healthcare worker with PCR-confirmed SARS-CoV-2 infection or an uninfected control (not recorded which). The V call is TRBV20-1, the J call TRBJ2-2; D gene uncertain. Sequenced here: whole blood, sampled at baseline. DNA of the CDR3: TGCAGTGCTAGAGATGTCGGCCGCCAGAACACCGGGGAGCTGTTTTTT. Protein product: CSARDVGRQNTGELFF.